This T cell receptor (beta chain) appears in the sequencing data of a study of blood T cell repertoires in COVID-19. About the study: PBMCs, B-cell-depleted T cells, or T cells were the source of the cDNA or gDNA that made up the material.

The germline V gene encodes CDR1 ENHRY and CDR2 SYGVKD. The V segment lost 11 bases and the J segment 0 bases; nucleotides outside the gene matches: 21. This CDR3 is built from 19 residues. Under the authors' procedure: How many nucleated cells were present was estimated from reference gene primer amplification. TCRdb keeps only in-frame clones here, not all; method: immunoSEQ multiplex PCR. V, J and clone size derive from that table, while D and trimming were established from the DNA sequence. Among 180,000 or so clones, 86% were seen once, and the ten largest hold 0.99%. The chain recombines TRBV10-3 with TRBJ1-3, with TRBD1 matching over 8 bases. The TCR sequence derives from a man in his late teens or twenties with acute or convalescent COVID-19. Sequenced material: peripheral blood. CDR3 residues: CAATGGDTMNYDSGNTIYF. The CDR3 DNA reads TGTGCCGCAACAGGGGGTGACACGATGAACTATGACTCTGGAAACACCATATATTTT.